These 15 T cell receptor beta chains came from one sample sequenced in a study of blood T cells in healthy people across ages. A J-beta primer mix and a sample-barcoded 5' primer were used in a second PCR of roughly 6 to 12 cycles. MiXCR, run by TCRdb on the 5' RACE reads, gives a single entry per CDR3 protein. This table has approximately 1.5 million distinct CDR3 sequences, about 45% appearing once. The sample consisted of blood. The source is a woman under 30 in good health.

Only a few counts were recorded for this clonotype. The chain links TRBV7-2 to TRBJ2-1, with a weak D call TRBD2 (5 bases). Germline V CDR1 and CDR2: SGHTA, FQGNSA. V was clipped by 2 bases and J by 7 bases, with 18 bases between them. The CDR3 totals 16 residues. The CDR3: CASSLYGASPGNEQFF. The DNA of the CDR3 is TGTGCCAGCAGCTTATACGGTGCTAGCCCCGGGAATGAGCAGTTCTTC.

The genes are TRBV25-1 and TRBJ2-7; D possibly corresponds to TRBD2 (5 bases). V lost 8 bases to trimming and J lost 1 base, with 12 bases between them. This CDR3 has 13 amino acids. CDR1 is MGHDK and CDR2 is SYGVNS in the germline V gene. CDR3 loop: CASQEAGSYEQYF. The CDR3, as DNA: TGTGCCAGCCAAGAGGCGGGTTCCTACGAGCAGTACTTC.

The V call is TRBV4-1, the J call TRBJ1-6, with 7 positions matching TRBD1. The CDR3 contains 18 residues. CDR1 is MGHRA, CDR2 YSYEKL, per germline. V shed 1 base and J 3 bases; nucleotides not matched to a gene: 9. The CDR3 loop reads CASSQALGQAFYNSPLHF. The CDR3 DNA is TGCGCCAGCAGCCAAGCCTTAGGACAGGCCTTCTATAATTCACCCCTCCACTTT.

This sequence joins TRBV12-3 or TRBV12-4 and TRBJ2-2; unclear D gene. Trimming cost V 4 bases and J 4 bases, with 4 bases left between them. This CDR3 is built from 12 residues. CDR3 region: CASSSITGELFF. CDR3 nucleotide sequence: TGTGCCAGCAGTTCGATCACCGGGGAGCTGTTTTTT.

V gene TRBV20-1 combines with J gene TRBJ2-1; D not certain. The germline CDR1 and CDR2 sequences are DFQATT and SNEGSKA (reference sequence). V was cut by 0 bases and J by 10 bases, with 13 bases left in between. The length of the CDR3 is 13 residues. CDR3 loop: CSARDGGAYEQFF. Here the CDR3 DNA reads TGCAGTGCTAGAGATGGTGGTGCCTACGAGCAGTTCTTC.

V usage is TRBV2 and J usage is TRBJ1-5; no clear D. The V end lost 4 bases, the J end lost 2 bases, and 9 bases lay between the germline ends. The CDR3 extends over 14 amino acids. Germline V gene lookup returns CDR1 SNHLY and CDR2 FYNNEI. The CDR3 sequence: CASSATERNQPQHF. In DNA, the CDR3 is TGTGCCAGCAGTGCGACGGAACGCAATCAGCCCCAGCATTTT. Supplemented by reference TRBV2 and TRBJ1-5, the full variable domain reads EPEVTQTPSHQVTQMGQEVILRCVPISNHLYFYWYRQILGQKVEFLVSFYNNEISEKSEIFDDQFSVERPDGSNFTLKIRSTKLEDSAMYFCASSATERNQPQHFGDGTRLSIL.

Concerning this clonotype: A much larger clone differs by one base, so this may be a read error. The rearrangement links TRBV2 to TRBJ2-7; D is ambiguous. The CDR3 extends over 12 amino acids. Germline CDR1 SNHLY, CDR2 FYNNEI. For the CDR3, the DNA is TGTGCCGGCAGTGAATTAACCTACGAGCAGTACTTC. As protein: CAGSELTYEQYF.

This clonotype occurred once. The J gene is TRBJ2-1, the V gene TRBV6-5; a weak D match, TRBD2 (6 bases). In germline, CDR1 is MNHEY, CDR2 SVGAGI. There are 15 residues in the CDR3. The V end was cut by 7 bases, the J end by 0 bases, with 13 bases between. This CDR3 is CASNLARSSYNEQFF. In DNA, the CDR3 is TGTGCCAGCAACCTAGCGCGCAGCTCCTACAATGAGCAGTTCTTC.

This clonotype has more than one count but fewer than ten. The chain has TRBV20-1 and TRBJ2-1; TRBD2 might be the D (5 bases). V was pared by 6 bases and J by 8 bases, with 11 bases between. CDR3 length: 11 amino acids. In germline, CDR1 is DFQATT, CDR2 SNEGSKA (reference sequence). In nucleotides, the CDR3 is TGCAGTGCGCGGGCGCGAGATGAGCAGTTCTTC. It encodes CSARARDEQFF.

The genes are TRBV10-2 and TRBJ2-1; possible D gene TRBD1, 6 bases. V was shortened by 8 bases and J by 2 bases, with 19 bases between the two germline ends. The CDR3 loop spans 16 amino acids. Looked up from germline, CDR1 is WSHSY and CDR2 is SAAADI. The CDR3 spells CASLTDSPLTYNEQFF. CDR3 nucleotide sequence: TGCGCCAGCCTGACGGACAGTCCCCTGACCTACAATGAGCAGTTCTTC.

The gene calls are TRBV20-1 and TRBJ2-7, with D unclear. CDR1 and CDR2 (germline): DFQATT, SNEGSKA (reference sequence). Trimming cost V 5 bases and J 0 bases, with 14 bases left between them. The CDR3 sequence is 14 residues long. CDR3 DNA sequence: TGCAGTGCTGCCAAATCCGCAGGCTCCTACGAGCAGTACTTC. It codes for CSAAKSAGSYEQYF.

The chain couples TRBV27 to TRBJ2-1; 11 bases are a match to TRBD2. This CDR3 region has 19 residues. Germline V lookup: CDR1 MNHEY, CDR2 SMNVEV (reference sequence). Trimming cost V 1 base and J 0 bases; bases outside gene matches: 8. The CDR3 region has the DNA TGTGCCAGCAGTTTATTTATTGGGACTAGCGGTTACTCCTACAATGAGCAGTTCTTC. Its protein is CASSLFIGTSGYSYNEQFF.

The CDR3 protein is CSVRGAPKNEKLFF. CDR3 sequence (DNA): TGCAGTGTCAGGGGCGCGCCCAAGAATGAAAAACTGTTTTTT. This sequence joins TRBV20-1 and TRBJ1-4; possibly TRBD1 for D (6 bases). Trimming pared 7 bases from V and 5 bases from J, leaving 17 bases between. This CDR3 comprises 14 residues. Germline CDR1 and CDR2: DFQATT and SNEGSKA (reference sequence).

This clonotype has only a few counts. A much bigger clone sits one base away, suggesting this may be a read error. The gene calls are TRBV25-1 and TRBJ2-1; perhaps TRBD1 as D (5 bases). The DNA end is more similar to TRBJ2-7, so the J call may be wrong. Germline V lookup: CDR1 MGHDK, CDR2 SYGVNS. The CDR3 length is 15 residues. In nucleotides, the CDR3 is TGTGCCAGCAGTGATGATCAGGGCCCCTACAATGAGCAGTACTTC. The encoded protein is CASSDDQGPYNEQYF.

For this clonotype: At one boundary the junction diverges from the germline segment, which might be a read error. This rearrangement joins TRBV7-2 to TRBJ2-1; D possibly corresponds to TRBD1 (6 bases). The CDR3 loop spans 16 amino acids. The V gene's germline CDR1 is SGHTA and CDR2 FQGNSA. The CDR3 nucleotides read TGTGCCAGCAGCTTAGCGTGGGAAACAGGGTACAGTGAGCAGTTCTTC. It is translated as CASSLAWETGYSEQFF.